These T cell receptor beta chains were read from a single sample in a study of control samples from healthy donors and cancer patients. Assay: immunoSEQ multiplex PCR; the TCRdb copy retains only in-frame clones and omits some. Of about 220,000 clones listed, 85% to 95% are singletons. The sample comprised blood. The receptor set was obtained from a man aged 45 to 65 in good health. Both conserved end residues are part of each CDR3. The size entry is marked missing in some rows and otherwise reads once, few, many or a size class.

v_gene	j_gene	abundance	CDR3aa
TRBV11-3	TRBJ2-1	NA	CASSSGQGAPNEQFF
TRBV5-4	TRBJ1-1	once	CASSLGGGAGITEAFF
TRBV6-5	TRBJ1-5	NA	CASSYGTDSQPQHF
TRBV2	TRBJ2-1	NA	CASSIAGGLNEQFF
TRBV3-1/TRBV3-2	TRBJ2-5	NA	CASSQEISGSQETQYF
TRBV27	TRBJ2-3	few	CASSLLTSGDTDTQYF
TRBV28	TRBJ2-2	NA	CASSLGGTGELFF
TRBV9	TRBJ2-2	NA	CASSVQATAGELFF
TRBV7-9	TRBJ1-5	NA	CASSLGTGSLNQPQHF
TRBV19	TRBJ2-7	NA	CASSMTGLSYEQYF
TRBV7-3	TRBJ2-1	NA	CASSLSRPQGEQFF
TRBV5-1	TRBJ1-4	NA	CASSGEGGKEKLFF
TRBV14	TRBJ2-3	once	CASSQDLGGRSTDTQYF
TRBV9	TRBJ2-7	NA	CASSVGADLSSYEQYF
TRBV5-6	TRBJ1-1	NA	CASSFLRGRGNTEAFF
TRBV27	TRBJ1-5	once	CASRPGTRGLPQHF
TRBV5-4	TRBJ1-3	NA	CASSLDISGNTIYF
TRBV24-1	TRBJ2-1	NA	CATSDLTSGENEQFF
TRBV28	TRBJ1-5	NA	CASSRGKGAGNQPQHF
TRBV7-3	TRBJ2-2	NA	CASSSQGAGGELFF
TRBV2	TRBJ2-1	few	CASMEDNKGNEQFF
TRBV4-2	TRBJ2-7	once	CASSPSGTSLSSSYEQYF
TRBV10-2	TRBJ2-1	NA	CASSHRVHEQFF
TRBV15	TRBJ1-4	NA	CATSRDQVDEKLFF
TRBV5-4	TRBJ1-2	NA	CASSLGQGAVGYTF
TRBV5-1	TRBJ2-2	NA	CASSLVDRANGELFF
TRBV19	TRBJ1-5	once	CASSSQGYSNQPQHF
TRBV29-1	TRBJ2-3	NA	CSVEPGSTDTQYF
TRBV3-1/TRBV3-2	TRBJ1-4	NA	CASSQDVGESATNEKLFF
TRBV18	TRBJ1-2	NA	CASSDKEGDGYTF
TRBV29-1	TRBJ2-5	NA	CSVCRGGDQETQYF
TRBV28	TRBJ2-7	few	CASSSGPSPYEQYF
TRBV10-1	TRBJ1-1	NA	CASSESGAGEAFF